These T cell receptor beta chains were read from a single sample in a study of blood T cell repertoires in COVID-19. Assay: immunoSEQ multiplex PCR; the TCRdb copy retains only in-frame clones and omits some. The sample yields 250,000 to 350,000 clones, around 85% seen once. The specimen was peripheral blood. These receptors were obtained from a human donor with COVID-19, enrolled during active disease. The donor label of this sample is uncertain. The CDR3 runs from the conserved cysteine through the conserved F or W. The order of the fields is clone size, V gene, D gene, J gene, CDR3 protein, CDR3 DNA. D genes are given only for firm matches. Clone size is stated in some rows and not others, as once, few, many or a class when expanded.

.	TRBV27	TRBD1	TRBJ1-1	CASSLAGTGNTEAFF	TGTGCCAGCAGTTTAGCAGGGACAGGGAACACTGAAGCTTTCTTT
.	TRBV5-1	TRBD2	TRBJ2-1	CASSLAPIAGGPGNEQFF	TGCGCCAGCAGCTTGGCCCCGATAGCGGGAGGGCCGGGGAATGAGCAGTTCTTC
.	TRBV7-2	TRBD2	TRBJ2-7	CASSPAAGTYEQYF	TGTGCCAGCAGCCCGGCAGCGGGGACCTACGAGCAGTACTTC
once	TRBV11-2	TRBD2	TRBJ2-1	CASSLAGTRYEQFF	TGTGCCAGCAGCTTAGCTGGGACTAGGTATGAGCAGTTCTTC
.	TRBV7-2	.	TRBJ2-3	CASSSWGDLNPTDTQYF	TGTGCCAGCAGCTCCTGGGGGGATCTCAACCCCACAGATACGCAGTATTTT
once	TRBV7-2	.	TRBJ2-5	CASLFGGSQETQYF	TGTGCCAGCTTGTTCGGCGGCAGCCAAGAGACCCAGTACTTC
.	TRBV4-1	.	TRBJ2-7	CASSQPGQSSYEQYF	TGCGCCAGCAGCCAGCCTGGACAGAGCTCCTACGAGCAGTACTTC
.	TRBV19	TRBD2	TRBJ2-5	CASTASGREETQYF	TGTGCCAGTACCGCTAGCGGGCGTGAAGAGACCCAGTACTTC
.	TRBV28	.	TRBJ2-7	CASSFRGGDYEQYF	TGTGCCAGCAGTTTTCGAGGGGGAGACTACGAGCAGTACTTC
.	TRBV29-1	.	TRBJ1-2	CSVEGRRSSYSGYTF	TGCAGCGTTGAAGGGAGGAGATCCTCCTATAGTGGCTACACCTTC